The 12 T cell receptor beta chains presented below share a single source sample, sequenced in a study of human T cells and chemical hapten exposure (dated by TCRdb to 2020 to 2022). The library was generated by RACE. Instrument on record: NextSeq 500. The raw public reads went through TCRdb reprocessing: fastp at Q25, MiXCR clone calling, in-frame beta chains kept. Each CDR3 protein appears once, grouped with its most common genes and DNA. The table for this sample lists about 120,000 distinct CDR3 sequences; about 11% of them were counted only once. The biggest ten clones account for 2.4% of the sample. The sample's time point label, in plain terms: patch test 3, about 24 weeks after DPC sensitization. Sample treatment or condition, as interpreted from the label and publication: therapeutic diphenylcyclopropenone sensitization with weekly scalp DPC. Sequencing was performed on whole blood, taken in connection with sensitization to the hapten diphenylcyclopropenone (DPC). Every receptor here comes from a woman aged 45-60 years with alopecia areata. Some clones in this sample may be carry-over from other donors' samples.

Details on this clonotype: This may arise from a read error, as a much more abundant clone is one base away. The genes are TRBV5-1 and TRBJ2-6; 11 bases are shared with TRBD1. Germline CDR1 is SGHRS and CDR2 is YFSETQ. This CDR3 has 18 amino acids. CDR3 sequence (DNA): TGCGCCAGCAGTCTCTTCCCGGACAGGGGGCGTGGGGCCAACATCCTGACTTTC. Translation gives CASSLFPDRGRGANILTF.

In DNA, the CDR3 is TGTGCCAGCAGCGTAGGGGCCTGGGAAGCTGAAGCTTTCTTT. Translated: CASSVGAWEAEAFF. The chain carries TRBV9 and TRBJ1-1; D gene ambiguous. The CDR3 totals 14 residues. Germline V gives CDR1 SGDLS, CDR2 YYNGEE. V was pared by 0 bases and J by 6 bases, with 12 bases between.

This clonotype has a count of ten or more. The gene calls are TRBV12-3 or TRBV12-4 and TRBJ2-6; TRBD1 agrees at 9 bases. The V segment lost 7 bases and the J segment 4 bases; nucleotides outside the gene matches: 8. This CDR3 spans 16 amino acids. The DNA of the CDR3 is TGTGCCAGCACCCTACAGGGGGCCGGAGGGGCCAACGTCCTGACTTTC. Amino acids: CASTLQGAGGANVLTF.

This clonotype was seen repeatedly, ten times or more. V gene TRBV12-3 or TRBV12-4 combines with J gene TRBJ2-1, with 8 nucleotides matching TRBD2. V trimming: 7 bases; J trimming: 1 base; junction bases outside the gene matches: 9. The CDR3 sequence is 16 residues long. The CDR3 spells CASTQGGGRSYNEQFF. The CDR3, as DNA: TGTGCCAGCACCCAAGGCGGGGGGCGGTCCTACAATGAGCAGTTCTTC.

This clonotype was counted a few times. In nucleotides, the CDR3 is TGTGCCAGCTCCGTCACAGGGGGATTATCACCCCTCCACTTT. The encoded protein is CASSVTGGLSPLHF. J is TRBJ1-6 and V is TRBV28, with 8 bases that match TRBD1. Germline V lookup: CDR1 MDHEN, CDR2 SYDVKM. The CDR3 has 14 residues. The V gene end was trimmed by 8 bases and the J gene end by 10 bases; junction bases not matched to a gene: 10.

This clonotype was detected a few times. This sequence joins TRBV29-1 and TRBJ2-3; D gene ambiguous. V lost 2 bases, J lost 0 bases, and 18 bases lay in between. CDR1 SQVTM and CDR2 ANQGSEA come from the germline V gene. This CDR3 has 17 amino acids. The CDR3 loop reads CSVEKFSSDRSTDTQYF. Here the CDR3 DNA reads TGCAGCGTTGAAAAGTTCTCAAGCGATAGAAGCACAGATACGCAGTATTTT.

This chain links TRBV5-1 with TRBJ2-4, with D maybe TRBD2 (5 bases). This CDR3 has 15 amino acids. The V and J ends lost 5 bases and 0 bases respectively, with 12 bases between them. Per the germline V gene, CDR1 is SGHRS and CDR2 is YFSETQ. CDR3 nucleotides: TGCGCCAGCAGAATAGAGGGATTAGCCAAAAACATTCAGTACTTC. Protein: CASRIEGLAKNIQYF.

In this sample, this clonotype turned up once. The rearrangement uses TRBV9 and TRBJ1-1; D remains ambiguous. Trimming took 0 bases from V and 0 from J, leaving 12 bases between them. In germline, CDR1 is SGDLS, CDR2 YYNGEE. This CDR3 has 16 residues. CDR3 region: CASSVGVGVMNTEAFF. The CDR3 bases are TGTGCCAGCAGCGTAGGGGTCGGGGTAATGAACACTGAAGCTTTCTTT.

This clonotype has a count of ten or more. In nucleotides, the CDR3 is TGTGCCAGCATTGGTAGCGGGGGGAGGACCGGGGAGCTGTTTTTT. Residues: CASIGSGGRTGELFF. The rearrangement links TRBV7-2 to TRBJ2-2; 10 positions match TRBD2. The length of the CDR3 is 15 residues. V gave up 7 bases and J gave up 5 bases; unmatched junction bases: 7. Germline CDR1 SGHTA, CDR2 FQGNSA.

This clonotype was recorded many times. The chain carries TRBV10-3 and TRBJ2-3; 7 positions match TRBD1. Germline loops: CDR1 ENHRY, CDR2 SYGVKD. Germline trimming cut 0 bases from V and 0 bases from J; bases unmatched to any gene: 18. The CDR3 runs to 21 residues. The CDR3 DNA is TGTGCCATCAGTGAGTCACCCCTCTCGGGCCTCGACAGGGAGAGCACAGATACGCAGTATTTT. It codes for CAISESPLSGLDRESTDTQYF.

This clonotype occurred many times. The J gene is TRBJ2-3, the V gene TRBV5-1, with D hard to call. Trimming pared 0 bases from V and 2 bases from J, leaving 7 bases between. This CDR3 comprises 14 residues. Per germline, CDR1 SGHRS and CDR2 YFSETQ. This CDR3 reads CASSLGSFTDTQYF. CDR3 in DNA: TGCGCCAGCAGCTTGGGCTCTTTCACAGATACGCAGTATTTT.

This clonotype was counted at least ten times. The rearrangement joins TRBV28 to TRBJ2-7, with D hard to call. V dropped 6 bases and J dropped 4 bases, with 4 bases sitting between them. Looked up from germline, CDR1 is MDHEN and CDR2 is SYDVKM. The length of the CDR3 is 10 residues. The CDR3 protein is CASSRYEQYF. The CDR3 region has the DNA TGTGCCAGCAGCCGTTACGAGCAGTACTTC. Full variable domain (rest looked up from reference TRBV28 and TRBJ2-7): DVKVTQSSRYLVKRTGEKVFLECVQDMDHENMFWYRQDPGLGLRLIYFSYDVKMKEKGDIPEGYSVSREKKERFSLILESASTNQTSMYLCASSRYEQYFGPGTRLTVT.